This TCR beta chain was sequenced in a study of blood T cells in healthy people across ages. Using a J-beta primer mix together with a sample-barcoded 5' primer, a second PCR was run for about 6 to 12 cycles. Each cDNA was tagged by a template-switch adaptor containing 12 random nucleotides. A single record per CDR3 protein comes from TCRdb applying MiXCR to the 5' RACE reads. Of around 1,000,000 distinct CDR3 sequences in the sample, 25% were seen once. Per germline, CDR1 SQVTM and CDR2 ANQGSEA. This CDR3 is built from 11 residues. Deletions cut 4 bases from V and 5 bases from J, with 7 bases between. This clonotype was seen a few times. Its antigen is still unknown. Findings and caveats of the study: Older individuals had lower TCR beta diversity per million T cells (the decline was roughly linear).

The same specimen was also included in a second study, on T cells of mothers and their children. That source reports: Over 8 million TCR beta CDR3 reads were obtained from each mother, and roughly 2.9 million from each child. Clones that were microchimeric and persistent were not detected among T cells.

The V and J genes are TRBV29-1 and TRBJ2-3, with a tentative D call TRBD2 (5 bases). Sequencing was done on a sample of blood. This sequence was found in a girl aged 2-9 years in good health. DNA of the CDR3: TGCAGCGTTGTGGCGGGAGATACGCAGTATTTT. It translates to CSVVAGDTQYF.